The clone carrying this TCR beta chain turned up a few times. Its antigen is unidentified. Findings of the study overall: The larger-cohort validation was restricted to a single TCR beta V-J rearrangement rather than whole repertoires. Tumor-infiltrating Treg TCR alpha and beta sequences overlapped most with tumor naive CD4+ T cells, then blood naive. Tumor memory CD4+ T cell TCR gene usage clustered with blood and lymph node memory CD4+ cells and lymph node naive CD4+ cells.

Full-length variable regions came from constant-region reverse primers plus semi-nested Nested Universal Primer A PCR. MiXCR was run by TCRdb on the 5' RACE reads, yielding one entry per CDR3 protein. The table has approximately 40,000 distinct CDR3 sequences, 30% seen once; the top ten hold about 4%. The sequenced sample was tumor-infiltrating memory CD4+ T cells sorted from the breast tumor. Subset noted: memory CD4+ T cells, CD4+CD45RO+CD25-. The receptor was derived from a female donor with breast cancer.

The DNA of the CDR3 is TGTGCCAGCAGTCCCCTTGCGGGAGGACTCTACGAGCAGTACTTC. Translation: CASSPLAGGLYEQYF. The rearrangement links TRBV12-3 or TRBV12-4 to TRBJ2-7; TRBD2 agrees at 8 bases. CDR3 length: 15 residues. V was clipped by 5 bases and J by 3 bases; unmatched bases: 9.